This T cell receptor (beta chain) was sequenced during a study of identical twins. Worth noting for this clonotype: The antigen is not known.

General study results and limits: Out-of-frame TCR alpha sharing in monozygotic twins exceeded recombination model predictions. Cord blood beta clonotypes present at high abundance carried fewer insertions; no such pattern appeared in memory repertoires.

The CDR3 covers 14 residues. Per germline, CDR1 MGHRA and CDR2 YSYEKL. The ends were cut back, 11 bases at V and 3 bases at J, with 18 bases in the middle. TCRdb itself ran the 5' RACE reads through MiXCR, one entry per CDR3 protein. The table records approximately 1.8 million distinct CDR3 sequences, 32% of them present only once. This chain joins TRBV4-1 and TRBJ2-3, with D tentatively TRBD1 or TRBD2 (5 bases each). This TCR came from a newborn girl in good health. Sequenced sample: cord blood. CDR3: CAPGDPQATDTQYF. In DNA form, the CDR3 reads TGCGCCCCTGGGGACCCGCAGGCGACAGATACGCAGTATTTT.